This T cell receptor beta chain was obtained from a study of beta chain features in type 1 diabetes. The study, taken as a whole, reports: PCR could preferentially amplify shorter templates, alike in patients and controls. Shortening that was moderate but significant affected the TCRB CDR3s of Type 1 diabetes patients in all four CD4+ subsets.

About this clone itself: The antigen remains unidentified. At the DNA level, this CDR3 is encoded by other sequences in the same sample as well.

The V segment lost 1 base and the J segment 8 bases; nucleotides outside the gene matches: 3. This CDR3 has 14 residues. CDR1 SGHDT and CDR2 YYEEEE come from the germline V gene. The study reverse transcribed the entire isolated RNA, so it sequenced expressed TCRB transcripts. Clones were read by immunoSEQ multiplex PCR, and TCRdb kept only the in-frame ones, dropping some. Of 300,000 to 350,000 clones in the sample, about a tenth are singletons; the top ten hold around 1%. Via the markers CD45RO/CCR7/CD25/CD127/CD95/CD27, stem cell-like memory, regulatory, central memory and naive CD4+ cells were sorted.

This clonotype was sampled from a man under 40 with type 1 diabetes. The chain carries TRBV5-6 and TRBJ1-6; 7 positions agree with TRBD1. The source material was central memory CD4+ T cells from blood. CDR3 sequence: CASSLNRGDSPLHF. The CDR3 DNA reads TGTGCCAGCAGCTTGAACAGGGGAGATTCACCCCTCCACTTT.